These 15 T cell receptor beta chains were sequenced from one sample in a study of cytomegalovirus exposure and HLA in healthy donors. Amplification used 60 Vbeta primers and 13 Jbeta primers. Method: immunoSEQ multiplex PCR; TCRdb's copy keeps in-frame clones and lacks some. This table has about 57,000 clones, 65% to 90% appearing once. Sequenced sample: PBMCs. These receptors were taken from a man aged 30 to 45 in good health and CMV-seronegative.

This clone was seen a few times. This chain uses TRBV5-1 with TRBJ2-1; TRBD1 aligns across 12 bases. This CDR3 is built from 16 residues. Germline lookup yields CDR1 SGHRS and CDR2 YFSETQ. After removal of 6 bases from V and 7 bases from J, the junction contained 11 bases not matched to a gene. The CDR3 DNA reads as TGCGCCAGCACCAAAACGGGGACAGGGGGCAGAAATGAGCAGTTCTTC. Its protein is CASTKTGTGGRNEQFF. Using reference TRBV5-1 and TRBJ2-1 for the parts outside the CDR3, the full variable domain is KAGVTQTPRYLIKTRGQQVTLSCSPISGHRSVSWYQQTPGQGLQFLFEYFSETQRNKGNFPGRFSGRQFSNSRSEMNVSTLELGDSALYLCASTKTGTGGRNEQFFGPGTRLTVL.

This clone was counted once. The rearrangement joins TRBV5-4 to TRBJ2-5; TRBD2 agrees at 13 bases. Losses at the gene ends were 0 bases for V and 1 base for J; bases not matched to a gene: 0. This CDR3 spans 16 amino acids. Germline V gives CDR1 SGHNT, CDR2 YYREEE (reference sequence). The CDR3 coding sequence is TGTGCCAGCAGCTTGGGGACTAGCGGGGGCCAAGAGACCCAGTACTTC. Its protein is CASSLGTSGGQETQYF.

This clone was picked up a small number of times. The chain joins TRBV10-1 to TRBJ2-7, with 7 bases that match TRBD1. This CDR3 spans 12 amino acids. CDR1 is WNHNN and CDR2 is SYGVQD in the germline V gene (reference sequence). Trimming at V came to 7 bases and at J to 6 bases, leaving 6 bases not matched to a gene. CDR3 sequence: CASKGQNREQYF. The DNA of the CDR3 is TGCGCCAGCAAGGGACAGAATCGCGAGCAGTACTTC.

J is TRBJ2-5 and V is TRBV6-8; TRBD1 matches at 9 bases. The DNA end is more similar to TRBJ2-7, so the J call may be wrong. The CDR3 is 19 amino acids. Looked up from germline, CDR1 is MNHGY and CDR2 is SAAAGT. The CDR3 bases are TGTGCCAGCAGACAGGGGGCTATGTACCGGGACCAAGCGCACTACGAGCAGTACTTC. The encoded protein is CASRQGAMYRDQAHYEQYF.

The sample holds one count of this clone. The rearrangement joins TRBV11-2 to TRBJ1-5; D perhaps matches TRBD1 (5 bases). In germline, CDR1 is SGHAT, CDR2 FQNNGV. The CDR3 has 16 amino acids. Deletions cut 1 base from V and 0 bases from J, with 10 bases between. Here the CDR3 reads CASSLGQPYSNQPQHF. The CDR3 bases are TGTGCCAGCAGCTTAGGACAGCCTTATAGCAATCAGCCCCAGCATTTT. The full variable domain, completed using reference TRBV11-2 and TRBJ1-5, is EAGVAQSPRYKIIEKRQSVAFWCNPISGHATLYWYQQILGQGPKLLIQFQNNGVVDDSQLPKDRFSAERLKGVDSTLKIQPAKLEDSAVYLCASSLGQPYSNQPQHFGDGTRLSIL.

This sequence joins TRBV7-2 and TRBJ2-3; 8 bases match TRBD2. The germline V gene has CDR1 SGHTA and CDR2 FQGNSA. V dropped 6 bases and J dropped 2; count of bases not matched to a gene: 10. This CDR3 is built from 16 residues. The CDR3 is CASSSRGGGYTDTQYF. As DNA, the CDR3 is TGTGCCAGCAGTTCCCGAGGCGGGGGGTACACAGATACGCAGTATTTT.

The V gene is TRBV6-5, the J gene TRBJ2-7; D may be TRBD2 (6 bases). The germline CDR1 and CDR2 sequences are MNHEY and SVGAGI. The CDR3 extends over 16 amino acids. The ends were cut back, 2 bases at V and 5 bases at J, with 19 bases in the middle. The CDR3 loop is CASSYGFGGSADEQYF. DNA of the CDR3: TGTGCCAGCAGTTACGGTTTTGGGGGGTCTGCGGACGAGCAGTACTTC.

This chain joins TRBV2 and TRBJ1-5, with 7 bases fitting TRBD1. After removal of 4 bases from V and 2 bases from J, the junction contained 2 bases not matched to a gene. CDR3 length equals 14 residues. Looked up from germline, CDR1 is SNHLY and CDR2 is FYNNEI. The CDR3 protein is CASSGQGRNQPQHF. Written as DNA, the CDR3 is TGTGCCAGCAGTGGACAGGGCCGCAATCAGCCCCAGCATTTT.

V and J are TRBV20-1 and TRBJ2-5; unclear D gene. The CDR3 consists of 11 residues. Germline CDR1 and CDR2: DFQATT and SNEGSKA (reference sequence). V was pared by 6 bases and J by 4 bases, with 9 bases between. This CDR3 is CSAPFPETQYF. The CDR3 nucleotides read TGCAGTGCCCCTTTCCCAGAGACCCAGTACTTC.

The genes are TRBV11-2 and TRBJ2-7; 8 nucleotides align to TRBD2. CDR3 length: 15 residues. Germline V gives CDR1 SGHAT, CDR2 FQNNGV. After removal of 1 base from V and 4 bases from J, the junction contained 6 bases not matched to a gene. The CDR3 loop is CASSLAVAGIYEQYF. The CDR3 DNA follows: TGTGCCAGCAGCTTAGCGGTAGCGGGGATATACGAGCAGTACTTC.

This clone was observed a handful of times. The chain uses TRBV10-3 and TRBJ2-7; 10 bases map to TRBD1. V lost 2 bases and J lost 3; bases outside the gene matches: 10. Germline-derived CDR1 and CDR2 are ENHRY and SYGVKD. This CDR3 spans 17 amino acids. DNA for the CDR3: TGTGCCATCAGTGAGGGCGGGCGGCGGACAGGGGGCTACGAGCAGTACTTC. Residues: CAISEGGRRTGGYEQYF.

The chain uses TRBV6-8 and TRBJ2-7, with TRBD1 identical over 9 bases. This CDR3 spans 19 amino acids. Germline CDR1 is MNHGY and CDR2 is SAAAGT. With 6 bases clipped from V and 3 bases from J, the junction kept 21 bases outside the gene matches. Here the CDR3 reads CASRQGAMYRDQAHYEQYF. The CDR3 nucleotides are TGTGCCAGCAGACAGGGGGCTATGTACCGGGACCAAGCGCACTACGAGCAGTACTTC.

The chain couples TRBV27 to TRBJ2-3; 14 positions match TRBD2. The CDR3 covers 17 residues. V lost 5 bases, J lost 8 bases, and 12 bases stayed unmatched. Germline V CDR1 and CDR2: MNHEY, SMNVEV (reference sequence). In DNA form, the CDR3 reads TGTGCCAGCAGTGCGGGACTAGCGGGGGCTGCCGGTGGTACGCAGTATTTT. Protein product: CASSAGLAGAAGGTQYF.

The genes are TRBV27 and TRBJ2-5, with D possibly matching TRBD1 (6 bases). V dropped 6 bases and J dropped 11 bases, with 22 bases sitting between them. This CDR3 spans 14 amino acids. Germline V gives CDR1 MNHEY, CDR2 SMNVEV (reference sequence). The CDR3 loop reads CASRGSGLPGEQYF. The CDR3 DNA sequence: TGTGCCAGCAGGGGGTCCGGGCTCCCAGGGGAGCAGTACTTC.

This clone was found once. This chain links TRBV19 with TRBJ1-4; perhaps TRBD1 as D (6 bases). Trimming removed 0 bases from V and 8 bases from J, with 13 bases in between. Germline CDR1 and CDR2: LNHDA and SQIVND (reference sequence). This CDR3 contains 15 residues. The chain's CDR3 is CASSIDTTRGEKLFF. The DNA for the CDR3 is TGTGCCAGTAGTATAGATACGACCAGGGGAGAAAAACTGTTTTTT.